This T cell receptor beta chain was documented in a study of shared clonotypes between healthy human individuals. Whole-study findings and limits: Compared with memory subsets, naive subsets generally had larger estimated richness.

Generated by immunoSEQ multiplex PCR, the TCRdb table keeps only in-frame clones and is missing some. The repertoire holds roughly 2,500,000 clones, with roughly 93% as singletons. The CDR3 extends over 16 amino acids. Germline loops: CDR1 LNHDA, CDR2 SQIVND (reference sequence). Trimming took off 6 bases at V and 1 base at J, with 16 bases between the two ends. In the case of this clone: Its antigen is still unknown.

The sequencing input was naive CD4+ T cells from PBMCs. Regarding subset: CD45RA+ positively selected. The sequence was obtained from a man aged 18 to 29 in good health. Some clones in this sample may be carry-over from other donors' samples. The chain joins TRBV19 to TRBJ1-5, with D possibly TRBD1 on 5 matching bases. CDR3 sequence reads: CASSRLAGRSNQPQHF. For the CDR3, the DNA is TGTGCCAGTAGCCGCCTAGCGGGGCGCAGCAATCAGCCCCAGCATTTT.